This T cell receptor (beta chain) is drawn from a study of T cell repertoires in cytomegalovirus infection. Study context: Used in the study were CMV epitopes, some recently identified and HLA-C-restricted, others well-studied and HLA-B-restricted. CMV infection plus the matching HLA type was flagged by public TCR beta signatures. Study-level findings and limits: Across the ex vivo response, the dominant clonotypes were HLA-C-restricted CMV-specific TCR beta clonotypes.

TCRdb re-called the reads through MiXCR, storing one row per CDR3 protein. The sample holds 110,000 to 150,000 distinct CDR3 sequences, 32% seen once. Comments on this clonotype: Its antigen is as yet unknown.

The CDR3 is 14 amino acids. Trimming took 5 bases from V and 9 from J; bases not matched to a gene: 4. Germline CDR1 is SNHLY and CDR2 is FYNNEI. The specimen comprised CD8+ T cells from cultured PBMCs, sampled from culture after CMV antigen stimulation. This chain uses TRBV2 with TRBJ1-6; TRBD1 agrees at 10 bases. The TCR was taken from a human donor in good health (CMV status not recorded). Some clones in this sample may be carry-over from other donors' samples. CDR3 DNA: TGTGCCAGCAGTTCCGGGACAGGGGTTTCACCCCTCCACTTT. Translation gives CASSSGTGVSPLHF.